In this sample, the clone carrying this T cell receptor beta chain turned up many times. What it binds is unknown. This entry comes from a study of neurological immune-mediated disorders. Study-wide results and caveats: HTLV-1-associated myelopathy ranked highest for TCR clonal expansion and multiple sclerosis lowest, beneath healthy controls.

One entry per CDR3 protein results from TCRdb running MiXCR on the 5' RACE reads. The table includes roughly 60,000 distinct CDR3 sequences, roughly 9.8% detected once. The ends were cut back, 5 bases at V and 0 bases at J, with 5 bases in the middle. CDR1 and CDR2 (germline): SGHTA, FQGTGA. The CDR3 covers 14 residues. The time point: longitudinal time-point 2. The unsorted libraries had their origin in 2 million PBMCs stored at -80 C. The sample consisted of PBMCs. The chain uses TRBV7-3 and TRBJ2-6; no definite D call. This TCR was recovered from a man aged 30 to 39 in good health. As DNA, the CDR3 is TGTGCCAGCAGCGGAAACTCTGGGGCCAACGTCCTGACTTTC. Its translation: CASSGNSGANVLTF.